These 25 T cell receptor beta chains came from one sample sequenced in a study of cytomegalovirus exposure and HLA in healthy donors. The study ran its PCR with 60 Vbeta and 13 Jbeta primers. Assay used: immunoSEQ multiplex PCR; TCRdb lists only in-frame clones, some missing. Of some 180,000 clones listed, roughly 88% are singletons. Sequences were obtained from PBMCs. These receptors were obtained from a girl aged 2 to 10 in good health and CMV-seropositive.

The J gene is TRBJ1-3, the V gene TRBV5-4, with D possibly being TRBD1 (6 bases). This CDR3 region has 15 residues. Per germline, CDR1 SGHNT and CDR2 YYREEE (reference sequence). The ends were cut back, 3 bases at V and 1 base at J, with 11 bases in the middle. The CDR3 bases are TGTGCCAGCAGCTCGACAGGAGGTTCTGGAAACACCATATATTTT. Its translation: CASSSTGGSGNTIYF.

This clone showed up just once. This chain links TRBV28 with TRBJ2-3; 8 bases agree with TRBD1. The trim removed 9 bases at V and 0 bases at J, leaving 5 bases unmatched. From germline, CDR1 is MDHEN and CDR2 SYDVKM. The CDR3 runs to 14 residues. The CDR3, as DNA: TGTGCCAGTAGACAGGGGATGAGCACAGATACGCAGTATTTT. Amino acid sequence: CASRQGMSTDTQYF.

CDR3 sequence reads: CATRQGLGQPQHF. The CDR3 DNA reads as TGTGCCACCCGTCAGGGGTTAGGGCAGCCCCAGCATTTT. J is TRBJ1-5 and V is TRBV19, with a weak D call TRBD1 (6 bases). The V gene's germline CDR1 is LNHDA and CDR2 SQIVND (reference sequence). Trimming took 10 bases from V and 7 from J, leaving 17 bases between them. This CDR3 has 13 residues.

The rearrangement uses TRBV5-4 and TRBJ2-1; maybe TRBD1 (6 bases). The V and J ends lost 2 bases and 6 bases respectively, with 15 bases between them. The CDR3 has 15 residues. Germline CDR1 reads SGHNT; CDR2 reads YYREEE (reference sequence). Here the CDR3 reads CASSFRDTFGNEQFF. The CDR3 DNA is TGTGCCAGCAGCTTCCGGGACACCTTCGGCAATGAGCAGTTCTTC.

V is TRBV15 and J is TRBJ2-7, with 9 positions matching TRBD1. This CDR3 contains 14 residues. Losses at the gene ends were 3 bases for V and 6 bases for J; bases not matched to a gene: 6. Germline loops: CDR1 LNHNV, CDR2 YYDKDF (reference sequence). The CDR3 DNA follows: TGTGCCACCAGCAGCGATCCGGGACAGGGCGAGCAGTACTTC. Translating it yields CATSSDPGQGEQYF.

The rearrangement joins TRBV30 to TRBJ1-5, with a possible D match to TRBD1 (6 bases). CDR1 is GTSNPN, CDR2 SVGIG, per germline (reference sequence). This CDR3 contains 13 residues. The DNA of the CDR3 is TGTGCACAGGGCGGACGGTTGAATCAGCCCCAGCATTTT. Translating it yields CAQGGRLNQPQHF. The entire variable domain, with the rest obtained from reference TRBV30 and TRBJ1-5, is as follows: SQTIHQWPATLVQPVGSPLSLECTVEGTSNPNLYWYRQAAGRGLQLLFYSVGIGQISSEVPQNLSASRPQDRQFILSSKKLLLSDSGFYLCAQGGRLNQPQHFGDGTRLSIL.

The CDR3 DNA reads TGTGCCAGCAGCTCCCGGGAGAACACTGAAGCTTTCTTT. Its protein is CASSSRENTEAFF. The chain has TRBV13 and TRBJ1-1; the D is unclear. Trimming cost V 4 bases and J 1 base, with 7 bases left between them. Germline V gene data show CDR1 as PRHDT and CDR2 as FYEKMQ (reference sequence). There are 13 residues in the CDR3.

The V and J genes are TRBV5-1 and TRBJ2-5, with TRBD2 as a possible D gene (5 bases). The closer fit of TRBJ2-7 to the DNA end suggests the J call may be wrong. Germline V gene sequence: CDR1 SGHRS, CDR2 YFSETQ. The CDR3 sequence is 16 residues long. CDR3 in DNA: TGCGCCAGCAGCCCAGCAACTAGTCCCGCGACCTACGAGCAGTACTTC. This translates into CASSPATSPATYEQYF.

The J gene is TRBJ1-4, the V gene TRBV11-3; D not certain. CDR3 length equals 12 residues. Trimming stripped 9 bases from V and 8 bases from J, with 13 bases between. Germline values: CDR1 SGHNT, CDR2 YENEEA. CDR3 sequence reads: CARSGKWEKLFF. CDR3 bases: TGTGCCAGGTCAGGAAAATGGGAAAAACTGTTTTTT. The entire variable domain, with the rest obtained from reference TRBV11-3 and TRBJ1-4, is as follows: EAGVVQSPRYKIIEKKQPVAFWCNPISGHNTLYWYLQNLGQGPELLIRYENEEAVDDSQLPKDRFSAERLKGVDSTLKIQPAELGDSAVYLCARSGKWEKLFFGSGTQLSVL.

The V and J genes are TRBV6-5 and TRBJ2-5, with TRBD2 as a possible D gene (6 bases). V was cut by 2 bases and J by 4 bases, with 14 bases left in between. CDR3 length: 15 amino acids. CDR1 MNHEY and CDR2 SVGAGI come from the germline V gene. In nucleotides, the CDR3 is TGTGCCAGCAGTTACACCGGGGGATCGTCAGAGACCCAGTACTTC. Its protein is CASSYTGGSSETQYF.

CDR3 in DNA: TGTGCCACCAGCGGCCCGGGGGTTTCGATCACTGAAGCTTTCTTT. Protein sequence: CATSGPGVSITEAFF. This chain connects TRBV15 to TRBJ1-1; D may be TRBD1 (5 bases). The CDR3 length is 15 residues. Trimming removed 5 bases from V and 4 bases from J, with 17 bases in between. Germline loops: CDR1 LNHNV, CDR2 YYDKDF (reference sequence).

V and J are TRBV5-1 and TRBJ2-7; tentatively, D is TRBD2 (6 bases). V gave up 5 bases and J gave up 3 bases, with 18 bases separating them. The germline V gene has CDR1 SGHRS and CDR2 YFSETQ. CDR3 length: 15 amino acids. The CDR3 protein is CASRPSAGSGYEQYF. CDR3 bases: TGCGCCAGCAGACCCTCGGCGGGGTCGGGCTACGAGCAGTACTTC.

The chain recombines TRBV5-5 with TRBJ2-7, with 7 positions matching TRBD1. This CDR3 has 15 amino acids. V lost 4 bases to trimming and J lost 2 bases; unmatched junction nucleotides: 9. From germline, CDR1 is SGHKS and CDR2 YYEKEE (reference sequence). The CDR3 DNA is TGTGCCAGCAGCCCGGGACCGGGACAGCCCTACGAGCAGTACTTC. This sequence encodes CASSPGPGQPYEQYF.

Regarding this clone: At one end the junction does not follow the germline gene, possibly because of a read error. J is TRBJ2-1 and V is TRBV30; 10 bases match TRBD1. The CDR3 loop spans 11 amino acids. Per germline, CDR1 GTSNPN and CDR2 SVGIG (reference sequence). CDR3 loop: CAWSRQGAHLF. In nucleotides, the CDR3 is TGTGCCTGGAGTAGACAGGGGGCGCATCTCTTC.

This clone was recorded once. This sequence joins TRBV5-1 and TRBJ2-7; perhaps TRBD1 as D (5 bases). The CDR3 is made up of 13 amino acids. V lost 0 bases, J lost 7 bases, and 11 bases lay in between. Germline values: CDR1 SGHRS, CDR2 YFSETQ. DNA of the CDR3: TGCGCCAGCAGCTTGGGACAGCCGAGAGAGCAGTACTTC. Protein product: CASSLGQPREQYF.

This chain joins TRBV21-1 and TRBJ1-5. TRBV21-1 constitutes a pseudogene. There are 15 residues in the CDR3. The CDR3 DNA is TGTGCCAGCAGCAAAGCTATCAGCGGCAATCAGCCCCAGCATTTT. It yields the protein CASSKAISGNQPQHF.

The chain joins TRBV21-1 to TRBJ2-4; the D call in the table, TRBD2, was not verified against the DNA. TRBV21-1 is a documented pseudogene. CDR3 length: 16 amino acids. The CDR3 region has the DNA TGTGCCAGCAGCCCACCCCCAGGACTAGCCAAAAACATTCAGTACTTC. It is translated as CASSPPPGLAKNIQYF.

The gene calls are TRBV30 and TRBJ1-5; 8 bases align to TRBD1. The germline V gene encodes CDR1 GTSNPN and CDR2 SVGIG (reference sequence). With V trimmed by 1 base and J by 2 bases, 7 bases remained unmatched. CDR3 size: 16 residues. The chain's CDR3 is CAWSGRQGFGNQPQHF. In DNA form, the CDR3 reads TGTGCCTGGAGTGGGCGACAGGGGTTTGGCAATCAGCCCCAGCATTTT.

This clone was seen more than once but under ten times. The chain joins TRBV5-6 to TRBJ2-7; 9 bases agree with TRBD2. Germline V gene lookup returns CDR1 SGHDT and CDR2 YYEEEE. There are 18 residues in the CDR3. J lost 1 base, V lost 4 bases, and 15 bases had no gene match. The CDR3 reads CASSPAGAGGESSYEQYF. For the CDR3, the DNA is TGTGCCAGCAGCCCGGCTGGGGCGGGAGGGGAATCATCCTACGAGCAGTACTTC.

This clone was seen only once. The genes are TRBV28 and TRBJ1-1, with D unresolved. CDR1 and CDR2 (germline): MDHEN, SYDVKM. The CDR3 is 18 residues long. With 1 base removed from V and 2 bases from J, the gap between germline ends came to 20 bases. The CDR3 spells CASSLLGRRGVPNTEAFF. CDR3 DNA sequence: TGTGCCAGCAGTTTATTAGGCCGGAGAGGCGTACCCAACACTGAAGCTTTCTTT.

The CDR3 nucleotides are TGTGCCAGCAGCTTTAGAATGGCGGGAGGTCCTCCCTCCTACGAGCAGTACTTC. Translated: CASSFRMAGGPPSYEQYF. The V call is TRBV7-8, the J call TRBJ2-7, with 8 nucleotides matching TRBD2. The V gene's germline CDR1 is SGHVS and CDR2 FQNEAQ. The CDR3 is made up of 18 amino acids. With 3 bases clipped from V and 0 bases from J, the junction kept 13 bases outside the gene matches.

The count of this clone is one. This chain connects TRBV19 to TRBJ1-5, with TRBD1 as a possible D gene (6 bases). In germline, CDR1 is LNHDA, CDR2 SQIVND (reference sequence). The CDR3 covers 12 residues. Trimming took off 9 bases at V and 11 bases at J, with 17 bases between the two ends. Here the CDR3 reads CASRDKDKAQHF. DNA for the CDR3: TGTGCCAGCCGGGACAAGGACAAAGCCCAGCATTTT.

This clone is a singleton in its sample. The rearrangement joins TRBV25-1 to TRBJ2-1; 10 bases fit TRBD2. The CDR3 loop spans 16 amino acids. V shed 2 bases, J shed 5 bases, and the junction held 6 bases outside the gene matches. Germline V gene data show CDR1 as MGHDK and CDR2 as SYGVNS. CDR3 amino acids: CASSELAGVGNNEQFF. DNA for the CDR3: TGTGCCAGCAGTGAACTAGCGGGAGTAGGCAACAATGAGCAGTTCTTC.

The chain joins TRBV6-5 to TRBJ1-4, with no clear D. V was pared by 6 bases and J by 5 bases, with 16 bases between. CDR3 length: 15 amino acids. The germline V gene encodes CDR1 MNHEY and CDR2 SVGAGI. The DNA of the CDR3 is TGTGCCAGCAGCCCCGGGGTAGGAGGGAATGAAAAACTGTTTTTT. Protein product: CASSPGVGGNEKLFF.

This clone was observed a handful of times. This chain joins TRBV27 and TRBJ1-2, with D tentatively TRBD1 (5 bases). CDR3 size: 14 residues. The V gene's germline CDR1 is MNHEY and CDR2 SMNVEV (reference sequence). Trimming cost V 6 bases and J 0 bases, with 11 bases left between them. In DNA form, the CDR3 reads TGTGCCAGCAGGGGGCCACCTACTAACTATGGCTACACCTTC. Encoded protein: CASRGPPTNYGYTF.